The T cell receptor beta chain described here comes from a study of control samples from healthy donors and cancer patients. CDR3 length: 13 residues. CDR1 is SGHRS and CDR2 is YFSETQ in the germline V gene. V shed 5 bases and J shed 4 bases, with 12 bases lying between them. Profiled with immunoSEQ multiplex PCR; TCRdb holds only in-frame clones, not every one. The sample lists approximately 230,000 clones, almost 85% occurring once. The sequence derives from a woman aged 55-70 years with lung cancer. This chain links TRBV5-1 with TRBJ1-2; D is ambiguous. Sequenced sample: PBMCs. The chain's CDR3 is CASRIGVVYGYTF. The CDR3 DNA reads TGCGCCAGCAGAATCGGGGTTGTCTATGGCTACACCTTC. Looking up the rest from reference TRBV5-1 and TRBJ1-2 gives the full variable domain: KAGVTQTPRYLIKTRGQQVTLSCSPISGHRSVSWYQQTPGQGLQFLFEYFSETQRNKGNFPGRFSGRQFSNSRSEMNVSTLELGDSALYLCASRIGVVYGYTFGSGTRLTVV.